Presented here are 20 T cell receptor beta chains from one specimen sequenced in a study of T cells in localized non-small cell lung cancer (dated by TCRdb to the early 2020s). Libraries were constructed by the immunoSEQ multiplex PCR assay. In its TCRdb copy, this immuneACCESS table keeps in-frame sequences only and misses some clones. Where compared with another copy, unresolved V genes explain less than half of these, and the others have no known cause. The sample has 30,000 to 35,000 clones on record, roughly 90% of them singletons. Clones ranked in the top ten supply around 4% of the sample. Sequences were derived from peripheral blood, sampled before any cancer treatment. These receptors were collected from a woman between 35 and 70 years old with stage I lung adenocarcinoma.

The chain is built from TRBV11-1 and TRBJ1-1, with a tentative D call TRBD1 (6 bases). Looked up from germline, CDR1 is SGHAT and CDR2 is FQDESV (reference sequence). V lost 5 bases to trimming and J lost 0 bases, with 16 bases between them. The CDR3 is made up of 16 amino acids. CDR3 loop: CASSPGYRDLNTEAFF. The CDR3 DNA reads TGTGCCAGCAGCCCAGGTTACAGGGATTTGAACACTGAAGCTTTCTTT. The full variable domain, in which reference TRBV11-1 and TRBJ1-1 provide the parts outside the CDR3, is EAEVAQSPRYKITEKSQAVAFWCDPISGHATLYWYRQILGQGPELLVQFQDESVVDDSQLPKDRFSAERLKGVDSTLKIQPAELGDSAMYLCASSPGYRDLNTEAFFGQGTRLTVV.

The chain couples TRBV6-6 to TRBJ1-5; D uncertain. The CDR3 sequence is 15 residues long. The germline V gene has CDR1 MNHNY and CDR2 SVGAGI (reference sequence). The V gene lost 8 bases and the J gene lost 4 bases, with 18 bases spanning the gap. The chain's CDR3 is CASSPVEATNQPQHF. The CDR3 DNA is TGTGCCAGCTCACCTGTGGAGGCGACGAATCAGCCCCAGCATTTT.

The chain uses TRBV7-9 and TRBJ2-3; D is ambiguous. The CDR3 is made up of 14 amino acids. The germline V gene has CDR1 SEHNR and CDR2 FQNEAQ (reference sequence). The germline V and J ends were trimmed by 2 bases and 0 bases, with 6 bases remaining between them. In DNA form, the CDR3 reads TGTGCCAGCAGCTTAAGCACTAGCACAGATACGCAGTATTTT. Translation gives CASSLSTSTDTQYF.

This chain connects TRBV5-6 to TRBJ2-7; 13 bases line up with TRBD2. Germline CDR1 reads SGHDT; CDR2 reads YYEEEE. CDR3 size: 15 residues. J was trimmed by 3 bases and V by 4 bases; bases with no gene match: 4. The CDR3 coding sequence is TGTGCCAGCAGCAGCACTAGCGGGGGGGTCTACGAGCAGTACTTC. Residues: CASSSTSGGVYEQYF. The entire variable domain, with the rest obtained from reference TRBV5-6 and TRBJ2-7, is as follows: DAGVTQSPTHLIKTRGQQVTLRCSPKSGHDTVSWYQQALGQGPQFIFQYYEEEERQRGNFPDRFSGHQFPNYSSELNVNALLLGDSALYLCASSSTSGGVYEQYFGPGTRLTVT.

The rearrangement uses TRBV4-1 and TRBJ2-5; weak D call: TRBD2 (7 bases). This CDR3 has 16 amino acids. Trimming pared 3 bases from V and 5 bases from J, leaving 19 bases between. CDR1 and CDR2 from the germline V gene are MGHRA and YSYEKL. The CDR3 here is CASSHISRGGGETQYF. CDR3 coding DNA: TGCGCCAGCAGCCACATAAGTCGGGGAGGGGGGGAGACCCAGTACTTC.

The rearrangement uses TRBV6-1 and TRBJ1-5, with a tentative D call TRBD1 (6 bases). V was cut by 6 bases and J by 0 bases, with 9 bases left in between. Germline-derived CDR1 and CDR2 are MNHNS and SASEGT. The CDR3 has 14 residues. CDR3 coding DNA: TGTGCCAGCAGCCTACAGGGTAGCAATCAGCCCCAGCATTTT. Residues: CASSLQGSNQPQHF.

This chain links TRBV11-2 with TRBJ2-1; D may correspond to TRBD1 or TRBD2 (7 bases each). Germline V gene sequence: CDR1 SGHAT, CDR2 FQNNGV. V lost 3 bases to trimming and J lost 8 bases, with 20 bases between them. The CDR3 runs 16 residues. The CDR3 DNA follows: TGTGCCAGCAGCTTCTCGAGCAGGGGGGGTGTTGATGAGCAGTTCTTC. Translated: CASSFSSRGGVDEQFF. The entire variable domain, with the rest obtained from reference TRBV11-2 and TRBJ2-1, is as follows: EAGVAQSPRYKIIEKRQSVAFWCNPISGHATLYWYQQILGQGPKLLIQFQNNGVVDDSQLPKDRFSAERLKGVDSTLKIQPAKLEDSAVYLCASSFSSRGGVDEQFFGPGTRLTVL.

The genes are TRBV5-1 and TRBJ2-7, with 9 bases that match TRBD1. In germline, CDR1 is SGHRS, CDR2 YFSETQ. The CDR3 has 16 amino acids. The ends lost 6 bases at V and 0 bases at J; junction bases unmatched: 10. The CDR3 DNA reads as TGCGCCAGCAATAAAGCCGGGACAGGGAGCTCCTACGAGCAGTACTTC. Residues: CASNKAGTGSSYEQYF.

The chain joins TRBV7-8 to TRBJ2-5, with no clear D. Trimming removed 5 bases at V and 9 bases at J, with 10 bases between. The CDR3 runs to 11 residues. The germline CDR1 and CDR2 sequences are SGHVS and FQNEAQ. CDR3 sequence (DNA): TGTGCCAGCAGCCTTGACCGATCCCAGTACTTC. Its protein product is CASSLDRSQYF.

This clone was picked up one time. This chain uses TRBV27 with TRBJ2-1; TRBD1 agrees at 8 bases. V was pared by 0 bases and J by 14 bases, with 6 bases of the junction left unmatched. CDR1 is MNHEY, CDR2 SMNVEV, per germline (reference sequence). The CDR3 extends over 13 amino acids. For the CDR3, the DNA is TGTGCCAGCAGTTTATCCCTGACAGGGGCTAAGTTCTTC. Translating it yields CASSLSLTGAKFF.

This clone occurred once. This chain joins TRBV15 and TRBJ1-2; TRBD1 aligns across 11 bases. In germline, CDR1 is LNHNV, CDR2 YYDKDF (reference sequence). After removal of 0 bases from V and 7 bases from J, the junction contained 7 bases not matched to a gene. The CDR3 runs 16 residues. The CDR3 DNA reads as TGTGCCACCAGCAGAGATTGGGACAGGGGGTTATTTGGCTACACCTTC. This codes for CATSRDWDRGLFGYTF. The full variable domain, with the rest looked up from reference TRBV15 and TRBJ1-2, is DAMVIQNPRYQVTQFGKPVTLSCSQTLNHNVMYWYQQKSSQAPKLLFHYYDKDFNNEADTPDNFQSRRPNTSFCFLDIRSPGLGDTAMYLCATSRDWDRGLFGYTFGSGTRLTVV.

V usage is TRBV10-3 and J usage is TRBJ1-3, with no clear D. V lost 6 bases and J 0 bases, leaving 3 bases between the germline ends. Per germline, CDR1 ENHRY and CDR2 SYGVKD. The CDR3 sequence is 12 residues long. CDR3 region: CAIRSSGNTIYF. As DNA, the CDR3 is TGTGCCATCAGGAGCTCTGGAAACACCATATATTTT.

This clone was recorded only once. The chain is built from TRBV30 and TRBJ1-2; a weak D match, TRBD1 (6 bases). Germline values: CDR1 GTSNPN, CDR2 SVGIG (reference sequence). The ends were cut back, 2 bases at V and 8 bases at J, with 12 bases in the middle. The CDR3 has 12 residues. CDR3 in amino acids: CAWSLQGRGYTF. CDR3 nucleotides: TGTGCCTGGAGTCTACAGGGCAGGGGCTACACCTTC.

J is TRBJ1-1 and V is TRBV5-1; TRBD1 agrees at 8 bases. CDR1 SGHRS and CDR2 YFSETQ come from the germline V gene. This CDR3 region has 14 residues. Trimming at V came to 2 bases and at J to 4 bases, leaving 4 bases not matched to a gene. The DNA of the CDR3 is TGCGCCAGCAGCTTACAGGGGGAGATCACTGAAGCTTTCTTT. Its protein product is CASSLQGEITEAFF.

The CDR3 reads CAISGGRPNTEAFF. Here the CDR3 DNA reads TGTGCCATCAGTGGAGGACGGCCGAACACTGAAGCTTTCTTT. The chain employs TRBV10-3 and TRBJ1-1, with unresolved D. Between the trimmed V and J ends, which lost 4 bases and 1 base, there was a span of 10 bases. The CDR3 runs 14 residues. Germline loops: CDR1 ENHRY, CDR2 SYGVKD.

V and J are TRBV6-5 and TRBJ1-1; D gene uncertain. The V end was cut by 5 bases, the J end by 7 bases, with 17 bases between. The CDR3 is made up of 14 amino acids. From germline, CDR1 is MNHEY and CDR2 SVGAGI. The CDR3 DNA follows: TGTGCCAGCAGTCCACGGACCTGGGTGGGTGAAGCTTTCTTT. This gives the protein CASSPRTWVGEAFF.

The gene calls are TRBV5-1 and TRBJ2-2, with 7 positions matching TRBD2. The CDR3 sequence is 15 residues long. The trim removed 0 bases at V and 2 bases at J, leaving 1 base unmatched. The V gene's germline CDR1 is SGHRS and CDR2 YFSETQ. The CDR3 loop reads CASSLEGLNTGELFF. The CDR3 DNA reads as TGCGCCAGCAGCTTGGAGGGACTAAACACCGGGGAGCTGTTTTTT. Looking up the rest from reference TRBV5-1 and TRBJ2-2 gives the full variable domain: KAGVTQTPRYLIKTRGQQVTLSCSPISGHRSVSWYQQTPGQGLQFLFEYFSETQRNKGNFPGRFSGRQFSNSRSEMNVSTLELGDSALYLCASSLEGLNTGELFFGEGSRLTVL.

The V call is TRBV20-1, the J call TRBJ1-1; no firm D call. The germline CDR1 and CDR2 sequences are DFQATT and SNEGSKA (reference sequence). The germline V and J ends were trimmed by 6 bases and 5 bases, with 10 bases remaining between them. The CDR3 is 11 amino acids. CDR3 sequence reads: CSATRRTEAFF. CDR3 nucleotide sequence: TGCAGTGCGACGAGGCGTACTGAAGCTTTCTTT.

This clone showed up just once. The chain has TRBV15 and TRBJ2-7; 7 nucleotides match TRBD2. The length of the CDR3 is 20 residues. Trimming at V came to 0 bases and at J to 6 bases, leaving 23 bases not matched to a gene. Germline CDR1 is LNHNV and CDR2 is YYDKDF (reference sequence). The CDR3 sequence is CATSREGPGIAGREGREQYF. As DNA, the CDR3 is TGTGCCACCAGCAGAGAGGGCCCCGGGATCGCCGGCAGGGAGGGACGCGAGCAGTACTTC.

The J gene is TRBJ2-3, the V gene TRBV7-9; D tentatively fits TRBD1 or TRBD2 (5 bases each). Germline V gene data show CDR1 as SEHNR and CDR2 as FQNEAQ (reference sequence). The CDR3 contains 14 residues. V gave up 5 bases and J gave up 2 bases, with 11 bases separating them. CDR3 coding DNA: TGTGCCAGCAGCCCGGGGCTACTCACAGATACGCAGTATTTT. Translating gives CASSPGLLTDTQYF. Filled out from reference TRBV7-9 and TRBJ2-3, the complete variable domain reads DTGVSQNPRHKITKRGQNVTFRCDPISEHNRLYWYRQTLGQGPEFLTYFQNEAQLEKSRLLSDRFSAERPKGSFSTLEIQRTEQGDSAMYLCASSPGLLTDTQYFGPGTRLTVL.